The T cell receptor beta chain under discussion was sequenced for a study of T cells after yellow fever vaccination. Overall study context: Each low-cell-number fraction was prepared by means of SMART-Seq v4 Ultra Low Input. General observations from the study: Clones that expanded after primary vaccination mostly reappeared after the booster (96% CD4, approximately 85% CD8). By day 5 rather than day 15, the secondary response had peaked, though it was weaker. The appearance of a small share of clonotypes in both CD4 and CD8 compartments was observed.

TCRdb re-analysed the 5' RACE reads in MiXCR, keeping a single row per CDR3 protein. This table has 500,000 to 650,000 distinct CDR3 sequences, 12% appearing once. V shed 5 bases and J shed 4 bases, with 10 bases lying between them. The CDR3 consists of 13 residues. Germline V gives CDR1 LGHNA, CDR2 YSLEER. This clonotype was picked up a small number of times. The antigen is undetermined. This TCR was recovered from a man aged 30 to 45 who received the YFV17D yellow fever vaccine. The input for sequencing was PBMCs, taken on the day of the yellow fever booster vaccination. The chain uses TRBV4-3 and TRBJ2-3; no clear D gene. The CDR3 is CASSAQFADTQYF. The CDR3 DNA sequence: TGCGCCAGCAGCGCTCAGTTCGCAGATACGCAGTATTTT.